This TCR beta chain was profiled in a study of siplizumab effects on memory and regulatory T cells. This CDR3 region has 17 residues. CDR1 and CDR2 from the germline V gene are SGHNT and YYREEE (reference sequence). Per sample, the assay covered 10^5 or so TCR templates. Profiling relied on immunoSEQ multiplex PCR, and the TCRdb table lists in-frame clones only, not all of them. The sample records about 69,000 clones, approximately 88% being singletons. Study results and limitations: The study found that mappable alloreactive CD4+ clones averaged roughly 75% Treg-derived with siplizumab and around 25% in controls.

This clone appeared once. Its cognate antigen is unknown. A junction boundary mismatches the germline segment, possibly from a read error. This chain uses TRBV5-4 with TRBJ2-6; a weak D match, TRBD1 (5 bases). The clonotype originates from a human donor in good health. The sample comprised Tregs sorted from blood. The CDR3 region is CASSQGDSLSGANVLTF. DNA of the CDR3: TGCGCCAGCAGCCAAGGAGACAGTCTCTCTGGGGCCAACGTCCTGACTTTC.